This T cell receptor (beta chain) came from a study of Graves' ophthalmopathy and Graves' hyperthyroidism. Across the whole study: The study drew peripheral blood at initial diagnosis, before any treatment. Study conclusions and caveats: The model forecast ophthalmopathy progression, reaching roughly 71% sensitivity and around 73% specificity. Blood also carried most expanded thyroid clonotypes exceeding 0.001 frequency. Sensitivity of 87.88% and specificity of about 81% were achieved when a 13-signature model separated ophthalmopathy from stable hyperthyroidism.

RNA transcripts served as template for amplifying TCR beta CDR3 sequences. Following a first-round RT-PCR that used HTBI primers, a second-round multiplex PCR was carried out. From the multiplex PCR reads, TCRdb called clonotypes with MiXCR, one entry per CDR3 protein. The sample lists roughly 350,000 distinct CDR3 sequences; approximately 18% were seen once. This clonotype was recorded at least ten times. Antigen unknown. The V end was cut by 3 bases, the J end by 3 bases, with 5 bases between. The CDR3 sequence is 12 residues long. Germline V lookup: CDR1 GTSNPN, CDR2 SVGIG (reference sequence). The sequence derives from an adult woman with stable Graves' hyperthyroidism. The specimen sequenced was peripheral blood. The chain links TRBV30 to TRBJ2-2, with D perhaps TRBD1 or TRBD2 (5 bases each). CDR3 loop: CAWRGDTGELFF. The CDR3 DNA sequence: TGTGCCTGGAGGGGGGACACCGGGGAGCTGTTTTTT.